These 15 T cell receptor beta chains were sequenced from one sample in a study of response to subunit inactivated influenza vaccine. One entry per CDR3 protein results from TCRdb running MiXCR on the RT-PCR reads. The table has hundreds of thousands of distinct CDR3 sequences, roughly 12% seen once. The sample also formed part of further work on T cells expressing NK-cell markers. That paper states: TCR beta libraries carry UMIs added by 5'RACE template switching.

The sequences come from PBMCs from blood, collected on the day of vaccination. The origin of the receptors is a man aged 50 to 60 who received an inactivated influenza vaccine.

The rearrangement links TRBV5-5 to TRBJ2-7, with 8 bases fitting TRBD1. V shed 4 bases, J shed 2 bases, and the junction held 11 bases outside the gene matches. This CDR3 has 16 amino acids. Germline V CDR1 and CDR2: SGHKS, YYEKEE (reference sequence). As DNA, the CDR3 is TGTGCCAGCAGCCAAGTCGCCCGACAGGGGACCTACGAGCAGTACTTC. Translation gives CASSQVARQGTYEQYF.

This clonotype was seen only a few times. The chain employs TRBV19 and TRBJ1-6; tentatively, D is TRBD1 (6 bases). The CDR3 loop spans 14 amino acids. V shed 3 bases and J shed 6 bases, with 9 bases lying between them. Germline CDR1 LNHDA, CDR2 SQIVND (reference sequence). In nucleotides, the CDR3 is TGTGCCAGTAGTATGGAGGACAGTAATTCACCCCTCCACTTT. This sequence encodes CASSMEDSNSPLHF.

The table lists this clonotype with many counts. V is TRBV29-1 and J is TRBJ2-3; D may correspond to TRBD1 or TRBD2 (6 bases each). In germline, CDR1 is SQVTM, CDR2 ANQGSEA. The CDR3 has 12 amino acids. Deletions cut 4 bases from V and 6 bases from J, with 11 bases between. CDR3 nucleotide sequence: TGCAGCGTTGTGGGGGGCCTGGATACGCAGTATTTT. Amino acids: CSVVGGLDTQYF.

This clonotype was counted only a few times. The rearrangement links TRBV12-3 or TRBV12-4 to TRBJ2-2; TRBD1 is a possible D gene (5 bases). V lost 7 bases and J 8 bases, leaving 11 bases between the germline ends. CDR3 length equals 12 residues. In nucleotides, the CDR3 is TGTGCCAGCAACCAGGGTGTGGGGGAGCTGTTTTTT. Its protein product is CASNQGVGELFF.

This clonotype was seen just once. The chain combines TRBV19 with TRBJ2-1; 9 bases are a match to TRBD1. This CDR3 is built from 15 residues. Germline V CDR1 and CDR2: LNHDA, SQIVND (reference sequence). The ends lost 4 bases at V and 12 bases at J; junction bases unmatched: 13. The CDR3 DNA follows: TGTGCCAGTAGTACTGGTCCCGGGACAGGGACCCTGCAGTTCTTC. Translation: CASSTGPGTGTLQFF.

This clonotype was recorded a few times. The chain combines TRBV5-1 with TRBJ2-2; 12 bases fit TRBD2. V shed 4 bases and J 3 bases; nucleotides not matched to a gene: 7. The germline V gene encodes CDR1 SGHRS and CDR2 YFSETQ. The CDR3 is 17 amino acids. Written as DNA, the CDR3 is TGCGCCAGCAGCCCCCGACTAGCGGGAGTGGACACCGGGGAGCTGTTTTTT. Protein: CASSPRLAGVDTGELFF.

The chain links TRBV5-5 to TRBJ2-3; weak D call: TRBD1 (5 bases). The CDR3 is made up of 13 amino acids. Germline V gene sequence: CDR1 SGHKS, CDR2 YYEKEE (reference sequence). V was cut by 6 bases and J by 4 bases, with 12 bases left in between. CDR3 protein: CASISLGADTQYF. CDR3 sequence (DNA): TGTGCCAGCATCTCCTTAGGGGCAGATACGCAGTATTTT.

The V and J genes are TRBV5-1 and TRBJ2-5, with 12 bases matching TRBD1. Germline values: CDR1 SGHRS, CDR2 YFSETQ. The CDR3 extends over 15 amino acids. The V segment lost 4 bases and the J segment 5 bases; nucleotides outside the gene matches: 6. DNA of the CDR3: TGCGCCAGCAGCGCGACCGGGACAGGGGGCGAGACCCAGTACTTC. Protein sequence: CASSATGTGGETQYF.

The gene calls are TRBV5-1 and TRBJ2-2; the D gene is possibly TRBD1 (6 bases). The germline V gene has CDR1 SGHRS and CDR2 YFSETQ. V lost 4 bases and J lost 5, with 15 bases in between. The CDR3 has 15 amino acids. In nucleotides, the CDR3 is TGCGCCAGCAGCCCGCAGACAGGCCCAACCGGGGAGCTGTTTTTT. Amino acids: CASSPQTGPTGELFF.

This clonotype was recorded a few times. The chain carries TRBV29-1 and TRBJ2-1, with D perhaps matching TRBD1 or TRBD2 (5 bases each). Germline lookup yields CDR1 SQVTM and CDR2 ANQGSEA. The ends were cut back, 7 bases at V and 7 bases at J, with 5 bases in the middle. The CDR3 runs to 9 residues. CDR3 in DNA: TGCAGCGGGGGGAATGAGCAGTTCTTC. Amino acid sequence: CSGGNEQFF.

There are a few counts of this clonotype. The CDR3 sequence is CASSPRGLAGGDTQYF. The CDR3 DNA is TGTGCCAGCAGCCCCAGAGGACTAGCGGGAGGAGATACGCAGTATTTT. The chain joins TRBV9 to TRBJ2-3; 14 bases fit TRBD2. The CDR3 runs to 16 residues. CDR1 and CDR2 (germline): SGDLS, YYNGEE. J gave up 5 bases and V 4 bases, and 6 bases lay outside the gene matches.

The chain carries TRBV28 and TRBJ2-7; 10 nucleotides align to TRBD1. J was trimmed by 0 bases and V by 3 bases; bases with no gene match: 11. Germline CDR1 reads MDHEN; CDR2 reads SYDVKM. The CDR3 covers 18 residues. CDR3 nucleotide sequence: TGTGCCAGCAGTTTTACACTCAACGGGACAGGGGACTCCTACGAGCAGTACTTC. It codes for CASSFTLNGTGDSYEQYF.

This clonotype was seen many times. The chain links TRBV7-2 to TRBJ1-4; D unclear. Germline-derived CDR1 and CDR2 are SGHTA and FQGNSA. This CDR3 contains 13 residues. Trimming stripped 5 bases from V and 7 bases from J, with 11 bases between. In DNA, the CDR3 is TGTGCCAGCAGCCTTGGTTTGGGTGAAAAACTGTTTTTT. It specifies CASSLGLGEKLFF.

This clonotype turned up a few times. The chain carries TRBV7-3 and TRBJ2-5; no reliable D call. This CDR3 has 14 amino acids. The germline V and J ends were trimmed by 2 bases and 1 base, with 8 bases remaining between them. In germline, CDR1 is SGHTA, CDR2 FQGTGA. CDR3: CASSLQVLQETQYF. CDR3 bases: TGTGCCAGCAGCTTACAGGTACTCCAAGAGACCCAGTACTTC.

This clonotype was counted a few times. J is TRBJ2-7 and V is TRBV6-2 or TRBV6-3; D is possibly TRBD1 or TRBD2 (5 bases each). V lost 7 bases and J lost 3, with 25 bases in between. From germline, CDR1 is MNHEY and CDR2 SVGEGT. CDR3 length: 17 residues. CDR3 in amino acids: CASNPGRRTGGGYEQYF. CDR3 in DNA: TGTGCCAGCAACCCGGGACGGAGGACTGGAGGAGGCTACGAGCAGTACTTC.